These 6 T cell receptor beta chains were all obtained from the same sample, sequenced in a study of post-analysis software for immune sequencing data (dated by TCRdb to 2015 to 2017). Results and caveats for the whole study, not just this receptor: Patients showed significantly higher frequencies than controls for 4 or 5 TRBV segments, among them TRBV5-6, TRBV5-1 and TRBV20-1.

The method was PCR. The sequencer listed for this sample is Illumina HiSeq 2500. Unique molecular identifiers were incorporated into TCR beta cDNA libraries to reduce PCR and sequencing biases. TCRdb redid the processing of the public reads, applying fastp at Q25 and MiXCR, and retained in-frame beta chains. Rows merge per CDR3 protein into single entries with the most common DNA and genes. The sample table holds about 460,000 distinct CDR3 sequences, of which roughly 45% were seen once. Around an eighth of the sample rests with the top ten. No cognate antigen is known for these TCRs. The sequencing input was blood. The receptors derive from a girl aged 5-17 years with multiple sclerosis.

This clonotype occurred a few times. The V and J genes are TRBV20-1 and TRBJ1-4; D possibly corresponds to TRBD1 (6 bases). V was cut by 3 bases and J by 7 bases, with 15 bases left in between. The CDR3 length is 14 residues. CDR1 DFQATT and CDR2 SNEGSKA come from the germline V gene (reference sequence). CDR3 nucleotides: TGCAGTGCTAGGACGGGGGCTGAACCTGAAAAACTGTTTTTT. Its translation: CSARTGAEPEKLFF.

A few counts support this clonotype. The CDR3 coding sequence is TGTGCCACCAGTGGGACAGCGAACACCGGGGAGCTGTTTTTT. It translates to CATSGTANTGELFF. This chain links TRBV24-1 with TRBJ2-2; D possibly corresponds to TRBD1 (6 bases). The V end lost 5 bases, the J end lost 0 bases, and 6 bases lay between the germline ends. Germline CDR1 and CDR2: KGHDR and SFDVKD. CDR3 size: 14 residues.

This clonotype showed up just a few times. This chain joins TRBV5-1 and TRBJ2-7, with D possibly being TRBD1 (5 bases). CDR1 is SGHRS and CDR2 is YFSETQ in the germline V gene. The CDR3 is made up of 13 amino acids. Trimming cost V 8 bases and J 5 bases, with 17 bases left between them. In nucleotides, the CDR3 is TGCGCCAGTCGACAGATCCTAACTAACGAGCAGTACTTC. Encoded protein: CASRQILTNEQYF.

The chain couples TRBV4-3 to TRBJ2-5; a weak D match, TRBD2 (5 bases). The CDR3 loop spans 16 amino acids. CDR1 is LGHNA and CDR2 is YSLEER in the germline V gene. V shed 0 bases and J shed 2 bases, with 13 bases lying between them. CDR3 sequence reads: CASSQDRTRVQETQYF. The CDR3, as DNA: TGCGCCAGCAGCCAAGATAGAACGCGGGTACAAGAGACCCAGTACTTC.

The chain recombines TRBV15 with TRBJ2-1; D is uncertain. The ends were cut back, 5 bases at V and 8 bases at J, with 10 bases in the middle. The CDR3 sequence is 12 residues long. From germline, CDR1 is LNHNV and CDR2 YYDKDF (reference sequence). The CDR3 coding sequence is TGTGCCACCAGCGGTCAAGAATATGAGCAGTTCTTC. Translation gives CATSGQEYEQFF.

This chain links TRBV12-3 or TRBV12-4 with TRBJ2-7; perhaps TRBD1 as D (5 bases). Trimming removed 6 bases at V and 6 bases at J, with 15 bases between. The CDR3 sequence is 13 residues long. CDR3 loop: CASRSRTSSEQYF. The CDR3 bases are TGTGCCAGCAGATCTCGGACATCATCCGAGCAGTACTTC.